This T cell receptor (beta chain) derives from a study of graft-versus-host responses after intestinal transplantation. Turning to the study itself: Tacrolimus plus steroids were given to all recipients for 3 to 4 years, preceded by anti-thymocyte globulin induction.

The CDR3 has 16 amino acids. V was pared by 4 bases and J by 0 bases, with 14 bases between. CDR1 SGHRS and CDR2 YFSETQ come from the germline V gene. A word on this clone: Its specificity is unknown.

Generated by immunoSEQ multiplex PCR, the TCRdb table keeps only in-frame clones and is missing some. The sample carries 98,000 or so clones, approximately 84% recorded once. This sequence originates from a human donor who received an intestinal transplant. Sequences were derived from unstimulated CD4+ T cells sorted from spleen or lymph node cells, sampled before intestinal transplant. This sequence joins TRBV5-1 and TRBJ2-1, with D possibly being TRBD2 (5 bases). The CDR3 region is CASSLLGGSSYNEQFF. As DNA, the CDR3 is TGCGCCAGCAGCCTGCTGGGCGGGTCCTCCTACAATGAGCAGTTCTTC. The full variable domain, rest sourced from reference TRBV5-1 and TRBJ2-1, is KAGVTQTPRYLIKTRGQQVTLSCSPISGHRSVSWYQQTPGQGLQFLFEYFSETQRNKGNFPGRFSGRQFSNSRSEMNVSTLELGDSALYLCASSLLGGSSYNEQFFGPGTRLTVL.